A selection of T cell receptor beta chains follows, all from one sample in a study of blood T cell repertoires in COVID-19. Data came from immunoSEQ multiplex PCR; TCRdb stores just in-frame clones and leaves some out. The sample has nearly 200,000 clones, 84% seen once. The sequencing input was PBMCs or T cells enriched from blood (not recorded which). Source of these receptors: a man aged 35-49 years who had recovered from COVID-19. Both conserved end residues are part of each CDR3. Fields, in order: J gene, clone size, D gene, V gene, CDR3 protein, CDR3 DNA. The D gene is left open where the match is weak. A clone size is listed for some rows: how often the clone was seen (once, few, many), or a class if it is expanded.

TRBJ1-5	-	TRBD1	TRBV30	CAWSPRVTGSNQPQHF	TGTGCCTGGAGCCCGAGGGTGACAGGGAGCAATCAGCCCCAGCATTTT
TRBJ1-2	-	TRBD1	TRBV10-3	CAISWPTGANYGYTF	TGTGCCATCAGTTGGCCGACAGGGGCGAACTATGGCTACACCTTC
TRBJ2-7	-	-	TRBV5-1	CASSLVGGPYEQYF	TGCGCCAGCAGCTTGGTTGGGGGCCCCTACGAGCAGTACTTC
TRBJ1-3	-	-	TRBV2	CASSDGQYGNTIYF	TGTGCCAGCAGTGATGGACAGTACGGGAACACCATATATTTT
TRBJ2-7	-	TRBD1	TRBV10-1	CASRQGVSYEQYF	TGCGCCAGCCGACAGGGGGTGTCCTACGAGCAGTACTTC
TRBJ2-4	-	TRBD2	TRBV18	CASSPPGGAMAKNIQYF	TGTGCCAGCTCACCACCCGGGGGGGCCATGGCCAAAAACATTCAGTACTTC
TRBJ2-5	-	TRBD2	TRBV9	CASSGTSGVWETQYF	TGTGCCAGCAGCGGTACTAGCGGGGTTTGGGAGACCCAGTACTTC
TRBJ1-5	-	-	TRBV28	CASSSVWQGLNQPQHF	TGTGCCAGCAGTTCGGTGTGGCAGGGCCTCAATCAGCCCCAGCATTTT
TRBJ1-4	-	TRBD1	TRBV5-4	CASRRDRVF	TGTGCCAGCCGCCGGGACAGGGTTTTT
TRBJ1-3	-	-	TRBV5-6	CASSFAGPSGNTIYF	TGTGCCAGCAGCTTCGCAGGTCCTTCTGGAAACACCATATATTTT
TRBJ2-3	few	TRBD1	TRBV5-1	CASSTGDADTQYF	TGCGCCAGCAGCACAGGGGACGCAGATACGCAGTATTTT
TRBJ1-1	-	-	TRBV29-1	CSVIQGQLTGNTEAFF	TGCAGCGTTATTCAAGGACAATTAACAGGGAACACTGAAGCTTTCTTT
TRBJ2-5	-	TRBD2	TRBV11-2	CASSLIGGGNQETQYF	TGTGCCAGCAGCTTAATCGGCGGGGGGAACCAAGAGACCCAGTACTTC
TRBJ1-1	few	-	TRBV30	CGTGAGRGEAFF	TGTGGGACCGGAGCAGGGCGGGGTGAAGCTTTCTTT
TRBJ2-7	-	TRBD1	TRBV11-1	CASTSLGQHHEQYF	TGTGCCAGCACCTCCCTGGGACAGCACCACGAGCAGTACTTC
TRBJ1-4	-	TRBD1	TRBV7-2	CASSLPTGDNEKLFF	TGTGCCAGCAGCTTACCAACAGGGGATAATGAAAAACTGTTTTTT
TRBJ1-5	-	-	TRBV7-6	CASSPVEGSNQPQHF	TGTGCCAGCAGCCCAGTCGAGGGCAGCAATCAGCCCCAGCATTTT
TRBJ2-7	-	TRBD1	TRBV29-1	CSVDGQGTYEQYF	TGCAGCGTTGATGGACAGGGCACCTACGAGCAGTACTTC
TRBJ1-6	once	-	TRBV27	CAGSLYRTGAGGNSPLHF	TGTGCCGGCAGTTTATACCGGACGGGGGCGGGAGGTAATTCACCCCTCCACTTT
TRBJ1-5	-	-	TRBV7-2	CASSRDVQPQHF	TGTGCCAGCAGCCGCGATGTTCAGCCCCAGCATTTT
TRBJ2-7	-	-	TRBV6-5	CASSYSGQGTYEQYF	TGTGCCAGCAGTTACTCGGGGCAGGGGACCTACGAGCAGTACTTC
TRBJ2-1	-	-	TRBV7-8	CASGGSSYNEQFF	TGTGCCAGCGGAGGCAGCTCCTACAATGAGCAGTTCTTC
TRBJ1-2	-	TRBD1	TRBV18	CASSPTGLSNYGYTF	TGTGCCAGCTCACCGACAGGGTTGTCCAACTATGGCTACACCTTC
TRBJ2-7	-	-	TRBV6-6	CASSYPAGQFSYEQYF	TGTGCCAGCAGTTACCCGGCGGGACAGTTCTCCTACGAGCAGTACTTC
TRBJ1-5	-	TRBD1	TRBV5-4	CASSPDRGNQPQHF	TGTGCCAGCAGCCCGGACAGGGGAAATCAGCCCCAGCATTTT
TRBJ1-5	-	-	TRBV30	CAWSSAASSNQPQHF	TGTGCCTGGAGTTCGGCGGCGAGCAGCAATCAGCCCCAGCATTTT
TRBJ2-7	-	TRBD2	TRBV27	CASSLRLAGGSYEQYF	TGTGCCAGCAGTTTAAGGCTAGCGGGGGGCTCCTACGAGCAGTACTTC
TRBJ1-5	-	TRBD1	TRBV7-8	CASSRDRGGNQPQHF	TGTGCCAGCAGCCGTGACAGGGGGGGAAATCAGCCCCAGCATTTT
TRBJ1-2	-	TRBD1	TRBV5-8	CASSGPGQGIYGYTF	TGTGCCAGCAGCGGGCCGGGACAGGGGATCTATGGCTACACCTTC